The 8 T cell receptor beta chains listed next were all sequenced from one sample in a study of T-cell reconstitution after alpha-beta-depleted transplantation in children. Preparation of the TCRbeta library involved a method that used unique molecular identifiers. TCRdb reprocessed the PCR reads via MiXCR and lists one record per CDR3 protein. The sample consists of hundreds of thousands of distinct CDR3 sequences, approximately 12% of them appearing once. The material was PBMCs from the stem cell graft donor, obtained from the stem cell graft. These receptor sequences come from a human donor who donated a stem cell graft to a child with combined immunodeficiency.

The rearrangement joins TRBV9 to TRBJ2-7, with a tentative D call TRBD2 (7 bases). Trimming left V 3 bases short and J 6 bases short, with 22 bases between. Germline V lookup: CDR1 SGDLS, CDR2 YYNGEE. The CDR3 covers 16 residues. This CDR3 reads CASSATYGAGALEQYF. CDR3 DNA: TGTGCCAGCAGCGCAACCTACGGGGCGGGGGCTCTCGAGCAGTACTTC.

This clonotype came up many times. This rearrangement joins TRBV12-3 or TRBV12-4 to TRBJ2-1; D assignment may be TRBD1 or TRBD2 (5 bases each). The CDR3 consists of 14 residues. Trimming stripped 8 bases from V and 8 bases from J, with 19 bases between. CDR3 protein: CASSGGHLDHEQFF. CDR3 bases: TGTGCCAGCTCTGGGGGTCACCTCGACCATGAGCAGTTCTTC.

CDR3 coding DNA: TGTGCCAGCAGCCCCCGGGACAGGGTAACCTACGAGCAGTACTTC. The encoded protein is CASSPRDRVTYEQYF. The V gene is TRBV6-1, the J gene TRBJ2-7; TRBD1 aligns across 9 bases. CDR1 is MNHNS and CDR2 is SASEGT in the germline V gene. The CDR3 has 15 residues. Trimming took 6 bases from V and 2 from J; bases not matched to a gene: 8.

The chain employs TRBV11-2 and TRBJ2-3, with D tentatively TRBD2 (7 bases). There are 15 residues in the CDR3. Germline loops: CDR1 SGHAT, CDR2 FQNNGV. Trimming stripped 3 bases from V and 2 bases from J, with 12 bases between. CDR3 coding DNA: TGTGCCAGCAGCTTTGACGGGGGGCCCACAGATACGCAGTATTTT. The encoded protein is CASSFDGGPTDTQYF.

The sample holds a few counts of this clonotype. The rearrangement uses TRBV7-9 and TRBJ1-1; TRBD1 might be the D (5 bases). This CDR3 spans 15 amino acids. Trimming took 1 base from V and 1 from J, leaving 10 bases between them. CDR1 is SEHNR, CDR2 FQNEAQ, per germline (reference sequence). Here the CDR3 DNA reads TGTGCCAGCAGCTTAGACGCAGGGTCGAACACTGAAGCTTTCTTT. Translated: CASSLDAGSNTEAFF. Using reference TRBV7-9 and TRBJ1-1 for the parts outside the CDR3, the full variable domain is DTGVSQNPRHKITKRGQNVTFRCDPISEHNRLYWYRQTLGQGPEFLTYFQNEAQLEKSRLLSDRFSAERPKGSFSTLEIQRTEQGDSAMYLCASSLDAGSNTEAFFGQGTRLTVV.

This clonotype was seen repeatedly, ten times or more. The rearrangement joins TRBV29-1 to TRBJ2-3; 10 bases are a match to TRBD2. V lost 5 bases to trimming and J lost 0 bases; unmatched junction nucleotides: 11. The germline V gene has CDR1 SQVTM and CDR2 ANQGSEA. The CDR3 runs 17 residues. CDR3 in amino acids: CSVSGTSDSASTDTQYF. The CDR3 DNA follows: TGCAGCGTTTCTGGGACTAGCGACTCCGCTAGCACAGATACGCAGTATTTT.

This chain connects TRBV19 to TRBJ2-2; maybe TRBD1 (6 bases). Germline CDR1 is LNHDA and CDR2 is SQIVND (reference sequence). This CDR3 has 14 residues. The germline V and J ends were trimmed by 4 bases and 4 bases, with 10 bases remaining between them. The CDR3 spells CASSRYRATGELFF. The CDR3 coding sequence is TGTGCCAGTAGTAGATACAGGGCCACCGGGGAGCTGTTTTTT.

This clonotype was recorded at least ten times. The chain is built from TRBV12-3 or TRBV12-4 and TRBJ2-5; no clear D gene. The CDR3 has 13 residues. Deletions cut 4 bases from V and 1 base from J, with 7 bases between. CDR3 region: CASSSASQETQYF. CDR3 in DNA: TGTGCCAGCAGTTCCGCCTCCCAAGAGACCCAGTACTTC.